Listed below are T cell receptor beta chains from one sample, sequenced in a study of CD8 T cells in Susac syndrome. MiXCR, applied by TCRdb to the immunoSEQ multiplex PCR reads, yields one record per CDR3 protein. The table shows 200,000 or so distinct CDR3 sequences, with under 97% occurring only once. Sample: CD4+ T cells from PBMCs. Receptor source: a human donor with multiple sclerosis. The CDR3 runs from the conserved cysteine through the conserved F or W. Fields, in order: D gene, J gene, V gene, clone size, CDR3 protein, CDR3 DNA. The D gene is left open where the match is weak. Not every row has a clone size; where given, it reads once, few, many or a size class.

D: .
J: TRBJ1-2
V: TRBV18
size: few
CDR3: CASSRVNYGYTF
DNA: TGTGCCAGCTCACGGGTTAACTATGGCTACACCTTC

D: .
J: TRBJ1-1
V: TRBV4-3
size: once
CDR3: CASSQESRGSTEAFF
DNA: TGCGCCAGCAGCCAAGAAAGCAGAGGAAGTACTGAAGCTTTCTTT

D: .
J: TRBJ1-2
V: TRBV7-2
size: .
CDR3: CASSGDSNYGYTF
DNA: TGTGCCAGCAGCGGAGACAGTAACTATGGCTACACCTTC

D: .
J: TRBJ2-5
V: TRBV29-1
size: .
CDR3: CSTRIAVGETQYF
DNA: TGCAGCACCCGAATAGCGGTTGGGGAGACCCAGTACTTC

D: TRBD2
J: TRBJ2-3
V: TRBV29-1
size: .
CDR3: CSGGWTSGPMGDTQYF
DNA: TGCAGCGGCGGTTGGACTAGCGGGCCCATGGGAGATACGCAGTATTTT

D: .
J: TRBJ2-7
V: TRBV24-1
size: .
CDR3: CATLPKDSPVLYEQYF
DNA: TGTGCCACCCTGCCAAAGGACAGTCCGGTCCTCTACGAGCAGTACTTC

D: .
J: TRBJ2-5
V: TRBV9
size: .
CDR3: CASSGVAETQYF
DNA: TGTGCCAGCAGCGGAGTCGCCGAGACCCAGTACTTC

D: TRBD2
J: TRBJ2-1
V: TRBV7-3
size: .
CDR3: CASSLIGSGGANEQFF
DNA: TGTGCCAGCAGCTTAATAGGTAGCGGGGGGGCTAATGAGCAGTTCTTC

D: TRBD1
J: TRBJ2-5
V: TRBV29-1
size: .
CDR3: CSVMTGGETQYF
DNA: TGCAGCGTTATGACAGGGGGGGAGACCCAGTACTTC

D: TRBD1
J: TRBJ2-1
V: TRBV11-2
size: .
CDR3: CASTTRQGYDNEQFF
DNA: TGTGCCAGCACAACTCGACAGGGGTACGACAATGAGCAGTTCTTC

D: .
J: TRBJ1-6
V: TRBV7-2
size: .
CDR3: CASSLQVVNSPLHF
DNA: TGTGCCAGCAGCTTACAGGTTGTTAATTCACCCCTCCACTTT

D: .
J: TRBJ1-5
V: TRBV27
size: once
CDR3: CASSLGANPNQPQHF
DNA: TGTGCCAGCAGTTTAGGGGCCAATCCCAATCAGCCCCAGCATTTT

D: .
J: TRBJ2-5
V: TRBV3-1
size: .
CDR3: CASSQGAWPQTQYF
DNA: TGTGCCAGCAGCCAAGGGGCCTGGCCACAGACCCAGTACTTC

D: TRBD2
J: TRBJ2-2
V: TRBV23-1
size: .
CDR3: CASSQQRGDANTGELFF
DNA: TGCGCCAGCAGTCAGCAGCGGGGGGACGCGAACACCGGGGAGCTGTTTTTT

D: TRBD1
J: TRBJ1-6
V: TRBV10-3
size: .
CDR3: CAISPRDSDNSPLHF
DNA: TGTGCCATCAGTCCGAGGGACAGTGATAATTCACCCCTCCACTTT

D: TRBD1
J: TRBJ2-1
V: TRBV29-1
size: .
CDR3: CSVKRQGKTYNEQFF
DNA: TGCAGCGTTAAACGACAGGGGAAAACCTACAATGAGCAGTTCTTC

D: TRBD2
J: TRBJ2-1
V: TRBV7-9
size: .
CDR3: CASSSAGGEAYNEQFF
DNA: TGTGCCAGCAGTTCCGCCGGGGGGGAAGCCTACAATGAGCAGTTCTTC

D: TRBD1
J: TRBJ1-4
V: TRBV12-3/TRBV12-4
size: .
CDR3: CASSLAGQRNEKLFF
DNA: TGTGCCAGCAGTTTAGCGGGACAGCGAAATGAAAAACTGTTTTTT

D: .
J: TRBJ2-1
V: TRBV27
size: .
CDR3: CASSLLGLEQFF
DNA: TGTGCCAGCAGTTTACTGGGTCTTGAGCAGTTCTTC

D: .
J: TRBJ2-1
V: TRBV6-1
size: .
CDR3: CASRPLGEQTRNEQFF
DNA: TGTGCCAGCAGGCCTCTGGGGGAACAAACCCGAAATGAGCAGTTCTTC

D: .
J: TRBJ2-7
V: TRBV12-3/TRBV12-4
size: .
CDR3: CASSLWGAGQYF
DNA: TGTGCCAGCAGTTTGTGGGGGGCGGGGCAGTACTTC

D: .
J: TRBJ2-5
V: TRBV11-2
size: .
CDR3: CASSAWETQYF
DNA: TGTGCCAGCAGCGCCTGGGAGACCCAGTACTTC

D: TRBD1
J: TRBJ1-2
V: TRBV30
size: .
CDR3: CALYRGVGGYTF
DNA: TGTGCCTTGTACAGGGGTGTAGGTGGCTACACCTTC

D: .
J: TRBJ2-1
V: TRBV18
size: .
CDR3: CASSPVNEQFF
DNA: TGTGCCAGCTCACCCGTTAATGAGCAGTTCTTC

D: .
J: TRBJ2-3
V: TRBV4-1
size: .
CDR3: CASSQAGIVVTQYF
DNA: TGCGCCAGCAGCCAAGCAGGAATTGTTGTTACGCAGTATTTT

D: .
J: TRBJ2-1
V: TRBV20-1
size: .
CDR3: CSARVRAEQFF
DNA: TGCAGTGCTAGAGTGAGGGCTGAGCAGTTCTTC

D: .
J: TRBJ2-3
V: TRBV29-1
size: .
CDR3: CSVDGGDTQYF
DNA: TGCAGCGTTGATGGGGGCGATACGCAGTATTTT

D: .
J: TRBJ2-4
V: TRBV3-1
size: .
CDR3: CASSHSLSIQYF
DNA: TGTGCCAGCAGCCACTCTCTATCGATTCAGTACTTC

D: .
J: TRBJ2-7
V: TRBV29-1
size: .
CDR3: CSVYPGSAYEQYF
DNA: TGCAGCGTTTACCCGGGGAGCGCCTACGAGCAGTACTTC

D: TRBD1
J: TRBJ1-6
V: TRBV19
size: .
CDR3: CASSPTGTENSPLHF
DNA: TGTGCCAGTAGCCCTACCGGGACAGAGAATTCACCCCTCCACTTT

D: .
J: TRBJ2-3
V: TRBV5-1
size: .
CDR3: CASSLNLGTQYF
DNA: TGCGCCAGCAGCTTGAATCTGGGTACGCAGTATTTT

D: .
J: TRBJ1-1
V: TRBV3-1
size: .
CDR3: CASGLGGTEAFF
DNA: TGTGCCAGCGGTCTAGGGGGAACTGAAGCTTTCTTT

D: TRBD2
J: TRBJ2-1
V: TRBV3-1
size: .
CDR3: CASSQLAGTYNEQFF
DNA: TGTGCCAGCAGCCAATTAGCGGGGACATACAATGAGCAGTTCTTC

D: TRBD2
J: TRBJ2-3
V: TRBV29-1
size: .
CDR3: CSVATSGGGDTQYF
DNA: TGCAGCGTTGCGACTAGCGGGGGTGGAGATACGCAGTATTTT

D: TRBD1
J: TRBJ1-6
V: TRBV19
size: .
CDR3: CASQQGAAYNSPLHF
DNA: TGTGCCAGTCAACAGGGGGCGGCCTATAATTCACCCCTCCACTTT

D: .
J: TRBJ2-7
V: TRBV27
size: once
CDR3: CASTKNREGYF
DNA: TGTGCCAGCACCAAGAACAGGGAGGGGTACTTC

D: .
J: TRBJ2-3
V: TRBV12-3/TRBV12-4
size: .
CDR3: CASSFPSTTDTQYF
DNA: TGTGCCAGCAGTTTCCCTAGCACGACAGATACGCAGTATTTT

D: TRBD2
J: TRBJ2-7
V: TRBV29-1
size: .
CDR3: CSVILAEGSYEQYF
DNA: TGCAGCGTTATCCTAGCGGAGGGCTCCTACGAGCAGTACTTC

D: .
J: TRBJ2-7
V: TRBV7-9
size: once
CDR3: CASSLEALQQYF
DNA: TGTGCCAGCAGCTTAGAGGCCCTCCAGCAGTACTTC

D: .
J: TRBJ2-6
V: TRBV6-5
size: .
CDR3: CASSYSSRISGANVLTF
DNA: TGTGCCAGCAGTTACTCGAGCAGGATCTCTGGGGCCAACGTCCTGACTTTC

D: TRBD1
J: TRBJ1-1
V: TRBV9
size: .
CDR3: CASSDYRGNTEAFF
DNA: TGTGCCAGCAGCGACTACAGGGGGAACACTGAAGCTTTCTTT

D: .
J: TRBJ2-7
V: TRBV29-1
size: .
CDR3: CSARGSTDYEQYF
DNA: TGCAGCGCTAGAGGCTCGACAGACTACGAGCAGTACTTC

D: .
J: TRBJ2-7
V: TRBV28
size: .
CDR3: CASSPFHEQYF
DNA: TGTGCCAGCAGTCCTTTCCACGAGCAGTACTTC

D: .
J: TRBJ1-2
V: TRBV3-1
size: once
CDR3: CASSQVRQDYGYTF
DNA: TGTGCCAGCAGCCAAGTACGGCAGGATTATGGCTACACCTTC

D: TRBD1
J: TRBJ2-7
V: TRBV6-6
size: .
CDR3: CASSVGQGAYEQYF
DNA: TGTGCCAGCAGCGTGGGACAGGGAGCCTACGAGCAGTACTTC

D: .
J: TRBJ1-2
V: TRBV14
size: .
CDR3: CASSRFIQSRQGYTF
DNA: TGTGCCAGCAGCCGATTCATTCAGAGTCGGCAAGGCTACACCTTC

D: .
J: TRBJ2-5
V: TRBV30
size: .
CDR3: CASDAQAQETQYF
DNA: TGTGCCTCCGACGCGCAGGCTCAAGAGACCCAGTACTTC

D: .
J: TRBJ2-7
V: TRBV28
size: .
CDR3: CASRVGVSYEQYF
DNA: TGTGCCAGCAGAGTGGGGGTCTCCTACGAGCAGTACTTC

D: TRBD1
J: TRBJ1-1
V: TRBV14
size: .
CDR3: CASSRPGTGGLTEAFF
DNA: TGTGCCAGCAGCCGTCCCGGGACAGGGGGCCTCACTGAAGCTTTCTTT

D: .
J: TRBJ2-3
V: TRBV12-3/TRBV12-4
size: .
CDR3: CASSTSPHRANTDTQYF
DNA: TGTGCCAGCAGTACTAGTCCCCACAGGGCCAACACAGATACGCAGTATTTT

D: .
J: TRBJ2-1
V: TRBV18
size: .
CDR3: CASSPTDYNEQFF
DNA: TGTGCCAGCTCACCGACCGACTACAATGAGCAGTTCTTC

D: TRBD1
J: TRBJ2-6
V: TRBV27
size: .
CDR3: CASSFGYRGPSGSGANVLTF
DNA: TGTGCCAGCAGTTTTGGGTACAGGGGGCCTTCTGGCTCTGGGGCCAACGTCCTGACTTTC

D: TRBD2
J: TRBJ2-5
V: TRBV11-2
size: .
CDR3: CASSPPLASGHSETQYF
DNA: TGTGCCAGCAGCCCCCCACTAGCGTCTGGGCATTCGGAGACCCAGTACTTC

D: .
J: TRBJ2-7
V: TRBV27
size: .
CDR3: CASSFSQVSIYEQYF
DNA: TGTGCCAGCAGTTTCTCCCAGGTGTCGATCTACGAGCAGTACTTC

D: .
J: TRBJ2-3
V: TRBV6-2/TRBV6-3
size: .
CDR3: CASSYDSTDTQYF
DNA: TGTGCCAGCAGTTACGACAGCACAGATACGCAGTATTTT

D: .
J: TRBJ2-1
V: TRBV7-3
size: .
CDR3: CASSDPHENEQFF
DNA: TGTGCCAGCAGCGACCCCCACGAGAATGAGCAGTTCTTC

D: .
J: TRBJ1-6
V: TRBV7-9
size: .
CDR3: CASRGDTGTSPLHF
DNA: TGTGCCAGCAGAGGAGACACCGGTACTTCACCCCTCCACTTT

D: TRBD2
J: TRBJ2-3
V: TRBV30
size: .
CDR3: CAWSEAGANTQYF
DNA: TGTGCCTGGAGTGAAGCGGGGGCGAATACGCAGTATTTT

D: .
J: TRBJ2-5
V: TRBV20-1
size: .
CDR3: CSVDPLQETQYF
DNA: TGCAGTGTTGATCCTCTGCAAGAGACCCAGTACTTC

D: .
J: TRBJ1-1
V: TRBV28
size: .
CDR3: CASTMNTEAFF
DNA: TGTGCCAGTACTATGAACACTGAAGCTTTCTTT